This TCR beta chain was sequenced in a study of human T cells and chemical hapten exposure. As for the study in general: Per-sample TCR yields varied mainly from small pooled library volume differences.

Whole-study results and caveats: Unchanged with DPC sensitization were TCRs above 1 in 1000 frequency.

Total RNA extraction was carried out from unfractionated whole blood. Individual cDNA molecules each carried unique molecular identifiers attached by the library. Study processing details: A per-sample median of roughly 96,000 TCRs was observed, with a range of roughly 20,000 to 750,000. TCRdb re-called the 5' RACE reads with MiXCR, one entry per CDR3 protein. In this record, the V and J calls reflect TCRdb's handling and not the investigators' own analysis. The sample shows about 120,000 distinct CDR3 sequences, around 20% of them seen only once. Comment on this clonotype: What it binds is unknown.

The V gene lost 4 bases and the J gene lost 2 bases, with 8 bases spanning the gap. Germline values: CDR1 MDHEN, CDR2 SYDVKM. This CDR3 is 13 amino acids long. The source of this sequence is a human donor in good health. V is TRBV28 and J is TRBJ1-1; D not resolved. This CDR3 is CASSSAYNTEAFF. CDR3 in DNA: TGTGCCAGCAGTTCAGCATATAACACTGAAGCTTTCTTT.